This T cell receptor beta chain comes out of a study of PD-1 blockade in classical Hodgkin lymphoma. General study results and limits: Complete responders' baseline diversity resembled that of newly diagnosed patients. Only CD4+ TCR diversity, not CD8+, had risen significantly by C4D1. Sources of repertoire differences remain undefined, possibly disease activity or prior therapy. Relative to healthy donors, newly diagnosed patients reportedly had lower baseline TCR diversity, which was reported as lower still in relapsed/refractory patients.

Relapse after autologous stem cell transplantation occurred in every patient, and brentuximab vedotin exposure varied. In the case of this clone: The target antigen is unknown.

There are 17 residues in the CDR3. CDR1 is SGHRS and CDR2 is YFSETQ in the germline V gene. The V and J ends lost 4 bases and 2 bases respectively, with 20 bases between them. Libraries were prepared by immunoSEQ multiplex PCR; TCRdb keeps only in-frame clonotypes and omits some of them. The sample has about 39,000 clones, around nine tenths seen once. The sequences come from peripheral blood mononuclear cells (PBMCs), collected at baseline. This chain joins TRBV5-1 and TRBJ2-3, with D unclear. This TCR was recovered from a human donor with classical Hodgkin lymphoma. For the CDR3, the DNA is TGCGCCAGCAGCCGGCAGGTTCTCGGCGAGTCCACAGATACGCAGTATTTT. Protein sequence: CASSRQVLGESTDTQYF.